Shown below are 27 T cell receptor beta chains from a single sample sequenced in a study of long-term antiretroviral therapy in people with HIV. Sequencing used immunoSEQ v3.0 at survey level. The repertoire was sequenced with immunoSEQ multiplex PCR; TCRdb's copy has only in-frame clones and lacks some. The data show some 8,900 clones, with around 74% seen just once and around 20% held by the top ten. The specimen was unsorted PBMCs, collected 1.8 years before starting antiretroviral therapy. These receptors originate from a man in his forties with HIV.

The rearrangement uses TRBV12-5 and TRBJ2-3; 16 bases match TRBD2. Germline V gene lookup returns CDR1 LGHNT and CDR2 FRNRAP. V shed 6 bases and J 4 bases; nucleotides not matched to a gene: 7. The CDR3 is 17 amino acids. The CDR3 sequence is CASGPGLAGGYSDTQYF. CDR3 nucleotides: TGTGCTAGTGGCCCGGGACTAGCGGGGGGGTACTCAGATACGCAGTATTTT.

The V gene is TRBV7-6, the J gene TRBJ1-4, with 10 bases matching TRBD1. Germline assignment: CDR1 SGHVS and CDR2 FNYEAQ. V was clipped by 0 bases and J by 6 bases; unmatched bases: 7. The CDR3 runs to 17 residues. The CDR3 spells CASSLASWGTGDEKLFF. CDR3 sequence (DNA): TGTGCCAGCAGCTTAGCCTCCTGGGGGACAGGGGATGAAAAACTGTTTTTT.

V and J are TRBV19 and TRBJ1-6, with 7 nucleotides matching TRBD1. The CDR3 has 18 residues. Per the germline V gene, CDR1 is LNHDA and CDR2 is SQIVND (reference sequence). The V segment lost 5 bases and the J segment 0 bases; nucleotides outside the gene matches: 10. CDR3 sequence (DNA): TGTGCCAGTAGTCTCAGACAGGGACAAAGCTCCTATAATTCACCCCTCCACTTT. Amino acids: CASSLRQGQSSYNSPLHF.

V is TRBV19 and J is TRBJ2-7; D unclear. There are 14 residues in the CDR3. The germline gives CDR1 LNHDA, CDR2 SQIVND (reference sequence). V lost 3 bases, J lost 7 bases, and 16 bases lay in between. CDR3 protein: CASSIRTELREQYF. CDR3 nucleotide sequence: TGTGCCAGTAGTATCAGGACGGAGCTACGAGAGCAGTACTTC.

V is TRBV9 and J is TRBJ1-2; a weak D match, TRBD1 (6 bases). The CDR3 covers 13 residues. V was trimmed by 4 bases and J by 7 bases, leaving 14 bases between them. The germline V gene has CDR1 SGDLS and CDR2 YYNGEE. In nucleotides, the CDR3 is TGTGCCAGCAGCCCTCGGGGGCTGGGTGGCTACACCTTC. Its protein is CASSPRGLGGYTF.

The table lists this clone with a count of one. This rearrangement joins TRBV5-1 to TRBJ2-2; unclear D gene. CDR3 size: 13 residues. Looked up from germline, CDR1 is SGHRS and CDR2 is YFSETQ. Trimming removed 4 bases from V and 7 bases from J, with 11 bases in between. The CDR3 DNA reads as TGCGCCAGCAGCCCCTTGGTTGACGGGGAGCTGTTTTTT. It translates to CASSPLVDGELFF.

This chain links TRBV19 with TRBJ1-4; D not certain. CDR3 length: 16 amino acids. The V gene's germline CDR1 is LNHDA and CDR2 SQIVND (reference sequence). Between the trimmed V and J ends, which lost 3 bases and 0 bases, there was a span of 11 bases. CDR3 DNA: TGTGCCAGTAGTATGAGGACGGGTTCAACTAATGAAAAACTGTTTTTT. Translating gives CASSMRTGSTNEKLFF.

The sample holds a few counts of this clone. The chain is built from TRBV5-4 and TRBJ1-2; 7 nucleotides align to TRBD1. The V gene end was trimmed by 4 bases and the J gene end by 3 bases; junction bases not matched to a gene: 3. This CDR3 has 13 amino acids. The germline V gene has CDR1 SGHNT and CDR2 YYREEE (reference sequence). The DNA for the CDR3 is TGTGCCAGCAGCCCCGGACAGGACTATGGCTACACCTTC. It translates to CASSPGQDYGYTF.

The rearrangement uses TRBV27 and TRBJ1-6; possibly TRBD1 for D (5 bases). This CDR3 region has 13 residues. The ends were cut back, 6 bases at V and 7 bases at J, with 10 bases in the middle. Germline values: CDR1 MNHEY, CDR2 SMNVEV (reference sequence). Here the CDR3 DNA reads TGTGCCAGCAGCTACACAGGCAATTCACCCCTCCACTTT. Encoded protein: CASSYTGNSPLHF.

This clone was seen a few times. The CDR3 region is CASSYGTSGGPGELFF. The CDR3 region has the DNA TGTGCCAGCAGCTACGGGACTAGCGGGGGGCCCGGGGAGCTGTTTTTT. V usage is TRBV5-4 and J usage is TRBJ2-2, with 15 bases that match TRBD2. The V gene's germline CDR1 is SGHNT and CDR2 YYREEE (reference sequence). This CDR3 has 16 residues. V lost 3 bases, J lost 6 bases, and 3 bases stayed unmatched.

The V and J genes are TRBV29-1 and TRBJ1-2; 7 bases map to TRBD1. Germline values: CDR1 SQVTM, CDR2 ANQGSEA. Unmatched junction bases numbered 9, after V lost 3 bases and J lost 8 bases. This CDR3 is 13 amino acids long. The CDR3 region is CSVEGRGLEGYTF. The CDR3 DNA follows: TGCAGCGTTGAGGGGAGGGGGCTTGAGGGCTACACCTTC. Full variable domain (rest looked up from reference TRBV29-1 and TRBJ1-2): SAVISQKPSRDICQRGTSLTIQCQVDSQVTMMFWYRQQPGQSLTLIATANQGSEATYESGFVIDKFPISRPNLTFSTLTVSNMSPEDSSIYLCSVEGRGLEGYTFGSGTRLTVV.

J is TRBJ1-2 and V is TRBV30; D gene ambiguous. Germline CDR1 reads GTSNPN; CDR2 reads SVGIG (reference sequence). V was trimmed by 4 bases and J by 2 bases, leaving 5 bases between them. The CDR3 is made up of 11 amino acids. The CDR3 spells CAWTVNYGYTF. CDR3 DNA sequence: TGTGCCTGGACAGTGAACTATGGCTACACCTTC.

Only a few counts were recorded for this clone. V gene TRBV7-9 combines with J gene TRBJ1-5; TRBD1 is a possible D gene (6 bases). The V gene's germline CDR1 is SEHNR and CDR2 FQNEAQ (reference sequence). The CDR3 sequence is 14 residues long. Trimming took 1 base from V and 4 from J, leaving 8 bases between them. CDR3 bases: TGTGCCAGCAGCTTAGGAACAGGGAATCAGCCCCAGCATTTT. It specifies CASSLGTGNQPQHF.

The genes are TRBV18 and TRBJ2-3; 10 bases are a match to TRBD1. Germline CDR1 is KGHSH and CDR2 is LQKENI. Unmatched junction bases numbered 3, after V lost 3 bases and J lost 3 bases. CDR3 length: 15 amino acids. CDR3 in amino acids: CASSPDRGRTDTQYF. In DNA form, the CDR3 reads TGTGCCAGCTCACCCGACAGGGGGCGGACAGATACGCAGTATTTT.

In this sample, this clone turned up once. The chain uses TRBV6-4 and TRBJ2-7; tentatively, D is TRBD2 (7 bases). The CDR3 spans 14 residues. V was cut by 1 base and J by 4 bases, with 11 bases left in between. CDR1 and CDR2 from the germline V gene are MRHNA and SNTAGT. Here the CDR3 reads CASSDWGGRYEQYF. For the CDR3, the DNA is TGTGCCAGCAGTGACTGGGGGGGCAGATACGAGCAGTACTTC.

This sequence joins TRBV7-8 and TRBJ2-7; D is uncertain. This CDR3 has 15 amino acids. From germline, CDR1 is SGHVS and CDR2 FQNEAQ. Trimming stripped 2 bases from V and 0 bases from J, with 11 bases between. The CDR3 region has the DNA TGTGCCAGCAGCTTAAGGATCTCCGTCTCCTACGAGCAGTACTTC. Its protein is CASSLRISVSYEQYF.

This chain connects TRBV5-1 to TRBJ2-7, with 10 bases aligning to TRBD1. V was pared by 4 bases and J by 5 bases, with 3 bases of the junction left unmatched. CDR3 length: 13 residues. Germline V lookup: CDR1 SGHRS, CDR2 YFSETQ. The DNA for the CDR3 is TGCGCCAGCAGCGGGACAGGGGTAAACGAGCAGTACTTC. Its protein product is CASSGTGVNEQYF.

This sequence joins TRBV13 and TRBJ2-5; a possible D gene is TRBD2 (5 bases). Trimming shortened V by 1 base and J by 5 bases, and 14 bases separated the two germline ends. Germline V gene lookup returns CDR1 PRHDT and CDR2 FYEKMQ (reference sequence). The CDR3 is made up of 15 amino acids. CDR3 DNA sequence: TGTGCCAGCAGCTTAGCATCGGGGTACGGGGAGACCCAGTACTTC. It encodes CASSLASGYGETQYF. Combining the CDR3 with reference TRBV13 and TRBJ2-5 gives the whole variable domain AAGVIQSPRHLIKEKRETATLKCYPIPRHDTVYWYQQGPGQDPQFLISFYEKMQSDKGSIPDRFSAQQFSDYHSELNMSSLELGDSALYFCASSLASGYGETQYFGPGTRLLVL.

This rearrangement joins TRBV9 to TRBJ2-1, with D perhaps TRBD1 or TRBD2 (5 bases each). V gave up 0 bases and J gave up 4 bases, with 11 bases separating them. From germline, CDR1 is SGDLS and CDR2 YYNGEE. CDR3 length: 15 residues. CDR3 in DNA: TGTGCCAGCAGCGTAGAAGGTGGGGGATACAATGAGCAGTTCTTC. Protein product: CASSVEGGGYNEQFF.

The gene calls are TRBV6-1 and TRBJ2-3; D unclear. V lost 2 bases and J 6 bases, leaving 6 bases between the germline ends. The CDR3 has 12 amino acids. Germline CDR1 reads MNHNS; CDR2 reads SASEGT. CDR3: CASSERTDTQYF. CDR3 nucleotides: TGTGCCAGCAGTGAAAGGACCGATACGCAGTATTTT.

This chain uses TRBV14 with TRBJ2-6; possible D gene TRBD1, 6 bases. Deletions cut 0 bases from V and 0 bases from J, with 21 bases between. Germline V gene data show CDR1 as SGHDN and CDR2 as FVKESK. This CDR3 contains 21 residues. In nucleotides, the CDR3 is TGTGCCAGCAGCCAAGACCCCTTGACAGGACCCTCACTCTCTGGGGCCAACGTCCTGACTTTC. Amino acids: CASSQDPLTGPSLSGANVLTF.

CDR3 loop: CATLGSGASDTQYF. For the CDR3, the DNA is TGTGCCACCCTCGGTAGCGGGGCTTCAGATACGCAGTATTTT. This chain connects TRBV5-6 to TRBJ2-3; 8 bases are a match to TRBD2. V was clipped by 9 bases and J by 4 bases; unmatched bases: 10. Germline-derived CDR1 and CDR2 are SGHDT and YYEEEE. This CDR3 has 14 residues.

Turning to this clone: Relative to the germline gene, one junction end is altered; a read error may explain this. V is TRBV27 and J is TRBJ1-2, with 9 bases identical to TRBD1. Germline-derived CDR1 and CDR2 are MNHEY and SMNVEV (reference sequence). There are 15 residues in the CDR3. The CDR3 DNA reads TGTGCCAGCACCCCCGCGGGGGGGGACAGGGAGGGCTTCTTCTTC. Residues: CASTPAGGDREGFFF.

V usage is TRBV19 and J usage is TRBJ2-7, with D possibly TRBD1 on 6 matching bases. Per germline, CDR1 LNHDA and CDR2 SQIVND (reference sequence). Trimming removed 6 bases from V and 2 bases from J, with 17 bases in between. The CDR3 loop spans 15 amino acids. The CDR3 is CASRGPGQGAYEQYF. CDR3 nucleotides: TGTGCCAGTAGAGGTCCGGGACAAGGGGCCTACGAGCAGTACTTC.

The gene calls are TRBV5-1 and TRBJ2-3, with 7 bases identical to TRBD1. Germline V gene lookup returns CDR1 SGHRS and CDR2 YFSETQ. There are 15 residues in the CDR3. V trimming: 4 bases; J trimming: 1 base; junction bases outside the gene matches: 6. In DNA form, the CDR3 reads TGCGCCAGCAGCGGCCGACAGGGAGGCACAGATACGCAGTATTTT. Its protein product is CASSGRQGGTDTQYF. Drawing the rest from reference TRBV5-1 and TRBJ2-3, the complete variable domain is KAGVTQTPRYLIKTRGQQVTLSCSPISGHRSVSWYQQTPGQGLQFLFEYFSETQRNKGNFPGRFSGRQFSNSRSEMNVSTLELGDSALYLCASSGRQGGTDTQYFGPGTRLTVL.

V usage is TRBV7-9 and J usage is TRBJ2-3; no firm D call. This CDR3 has 16 amino acids. Per the germline V gene, CDR1 is SEHNR and CDR2 is FQNEAQ (reference sequence). V was shortened by 7 bases and J by 2 bases, with 19 bases between the two germline ends. The CDR3 here is CASTSPAGFSTDTQYF. The CDR3 bases are TGTGCCAGCACCTCACCAGCAGGCTTTTCCACAGATACGCAGTATTTT.

This rearrangement joins TRBV4-2 to TRBJ2-7; TRBD1 matches 9 bases. The V segment lost 4 bases and the J segment 2 bases; nucleotides outside the gene matches: 6. The CDR3 contains 15 residues. Per germline, CDR1 LGHNA and CDR2 YNFKEQ. For the CDR3, the DNA is TGTGCCAGCAGCCCTCCCGGGGACAGGGCCTACGAGCAGTACTTC. It codes for CASSPPGDRAYEQYF.